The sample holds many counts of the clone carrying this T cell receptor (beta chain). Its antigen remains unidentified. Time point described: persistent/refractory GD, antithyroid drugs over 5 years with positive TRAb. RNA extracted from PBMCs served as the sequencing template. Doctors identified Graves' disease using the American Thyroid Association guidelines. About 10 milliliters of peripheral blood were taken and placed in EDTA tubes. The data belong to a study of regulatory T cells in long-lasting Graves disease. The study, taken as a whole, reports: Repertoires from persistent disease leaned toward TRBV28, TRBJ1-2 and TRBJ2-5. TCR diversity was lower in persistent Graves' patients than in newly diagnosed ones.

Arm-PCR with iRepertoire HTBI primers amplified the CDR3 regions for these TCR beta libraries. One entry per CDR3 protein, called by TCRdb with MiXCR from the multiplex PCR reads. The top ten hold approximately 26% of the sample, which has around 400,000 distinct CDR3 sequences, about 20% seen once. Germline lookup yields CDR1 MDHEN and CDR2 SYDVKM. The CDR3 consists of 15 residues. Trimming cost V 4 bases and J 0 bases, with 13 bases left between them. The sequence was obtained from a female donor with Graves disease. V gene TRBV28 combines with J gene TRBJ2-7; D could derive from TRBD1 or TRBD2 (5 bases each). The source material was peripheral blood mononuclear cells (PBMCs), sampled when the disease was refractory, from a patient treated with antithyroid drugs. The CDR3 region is CASSSGWGSSYEQYF. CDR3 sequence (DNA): TGTGCCAGCAGTTCGGGGTGGGGGAGCTCCTACGAGCAGTACTTC.